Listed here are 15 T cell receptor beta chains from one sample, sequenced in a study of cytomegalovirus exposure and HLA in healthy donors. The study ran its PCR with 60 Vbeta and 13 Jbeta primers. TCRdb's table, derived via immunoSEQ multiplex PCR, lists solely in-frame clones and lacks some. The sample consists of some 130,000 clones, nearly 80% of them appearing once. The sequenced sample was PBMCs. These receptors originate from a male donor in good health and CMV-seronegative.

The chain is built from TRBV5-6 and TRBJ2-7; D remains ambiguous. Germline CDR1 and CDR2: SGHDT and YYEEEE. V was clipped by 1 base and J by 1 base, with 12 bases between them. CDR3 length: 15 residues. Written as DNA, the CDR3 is TGTGCCAGCAGCTTGTTGGCCAACCCTTCCTACGAGCAGTACTTC. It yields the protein CASSLLANPSYEQYF. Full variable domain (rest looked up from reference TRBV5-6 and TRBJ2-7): DAGVTQSPTHLIKTRGQQVTLRCSPKSGHDTVSWYQQALGQGPQFIFQYYEEEERQRGNFPDRFSGHQFPNYSSELNVNALLLGDSALYLCASSLLANPSYEQYFGPGTRLTVT.

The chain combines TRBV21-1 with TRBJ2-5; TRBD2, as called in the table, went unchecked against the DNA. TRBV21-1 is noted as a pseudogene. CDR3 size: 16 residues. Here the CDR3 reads CASSISPGLESETQYF. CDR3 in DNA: TGTGCCAGCAGCATTAGTCCGGGACTAGAGTCAGAGACCCAGTACTTC.

This CDR3 is CASRRRQGPHGYTF. The CDR3 nucleotides read TGTGCCAGCAGGCGTAGACAGGGTCCTCATGGCTACACCTTC. V gene TRBV6-5 combines with J gene TRBJ1-2, with 7 bases matching TRBD1. The ends lost 6 bases at V and 6 bases at J; junction bases unmatched: 10. The CDR3 has 14 residues. The germline V gene has CDR1 MNHEY and CDR2 SVGAGI.

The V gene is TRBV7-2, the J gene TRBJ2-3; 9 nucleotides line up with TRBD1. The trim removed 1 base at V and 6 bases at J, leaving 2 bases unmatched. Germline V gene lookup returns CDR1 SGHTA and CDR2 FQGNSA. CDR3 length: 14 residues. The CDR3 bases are TGTGCCAGCAGCTTAGGCGGACAGGGGGATACGCAGTATTTT. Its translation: CASSLGGQGDTQYF.

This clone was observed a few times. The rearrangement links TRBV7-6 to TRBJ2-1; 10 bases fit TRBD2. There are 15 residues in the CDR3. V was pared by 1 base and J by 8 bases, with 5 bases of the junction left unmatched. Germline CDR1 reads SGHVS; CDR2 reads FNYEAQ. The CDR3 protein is CASSLGSGGRDEQFF. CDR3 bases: TGTGCCAGCAGCTTAGGTAGCGGGGGGAGGGATGAGCAGTTCTTC.

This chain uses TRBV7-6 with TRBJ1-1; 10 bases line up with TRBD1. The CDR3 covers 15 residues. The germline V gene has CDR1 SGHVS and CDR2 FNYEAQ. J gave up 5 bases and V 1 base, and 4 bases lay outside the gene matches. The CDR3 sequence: CASSLGQGARTEAFF. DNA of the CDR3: TGTGCCAGCAGCTTAGGACAGGGGGCGCGGACTGAAGCTTTCTTT. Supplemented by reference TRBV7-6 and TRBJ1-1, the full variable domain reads GAGVSQSPRYKVTKRGQDVALRCDPISGHVSLYWYRQALGQGPEFLTYFNYEAQQDKSGLPNDRFSAERPEGSISTLTIQRTEQRDSAMYRCASSLGQGARTEAFFGQGTRLTVV.

In nucleotides, the CDR3 is TGTGCCAGCAGCCTTGGACTAGCGGGGTACGCCGGGGAGCTGTTTTTT. Translated, it gives CASSLGLAGYAGELFF. The chain employs TRBV7-2 and TRBJ2-2, with 12 bases lining up with TRBD2. CDR3 length: 16 amino acids. J gave up 6 bases and V 5 bases, and 7 bases lay outside the gene matches. Looked up from germline, CDR1 is SGHTA and CDR2 is FQGNSA.

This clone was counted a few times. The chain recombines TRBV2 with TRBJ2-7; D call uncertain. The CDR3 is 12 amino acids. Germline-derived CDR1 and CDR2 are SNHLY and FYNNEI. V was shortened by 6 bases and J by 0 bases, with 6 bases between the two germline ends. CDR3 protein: CASSFSSYEQYF. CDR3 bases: TGTGCCAGCAGCTTTAGCTCCTACGAGCAGTACTTC. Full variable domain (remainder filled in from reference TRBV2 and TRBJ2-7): EPEVTQTPSHQVTQMGQEVILRCVPISNHLYFYWYRQILGQKVEFLVSFYNNEISEKSEIFDDQFSVERPDGSNFTLKIRSTKLEDSAMYFCASSFSSYEQYFGPGTRLTVT.

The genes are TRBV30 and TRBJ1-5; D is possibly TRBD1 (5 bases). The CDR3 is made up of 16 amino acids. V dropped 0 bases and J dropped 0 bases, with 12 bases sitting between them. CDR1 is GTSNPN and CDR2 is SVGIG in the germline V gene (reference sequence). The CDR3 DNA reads TGTGCCTGGAGTGTACGGAGGGGAGGTAGCAATCAGCCCCAGCATTTT. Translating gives CAWSVRRGGSNQPQHF.

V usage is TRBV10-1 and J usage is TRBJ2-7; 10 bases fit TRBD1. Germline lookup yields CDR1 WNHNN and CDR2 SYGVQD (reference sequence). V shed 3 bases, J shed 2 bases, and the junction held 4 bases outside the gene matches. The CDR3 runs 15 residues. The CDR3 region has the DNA TGCGCCAGCAGTGATCCCGGGACAGGGGCCTACGAGCAGTACTTC. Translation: CASSDPGTGAYEQYF.

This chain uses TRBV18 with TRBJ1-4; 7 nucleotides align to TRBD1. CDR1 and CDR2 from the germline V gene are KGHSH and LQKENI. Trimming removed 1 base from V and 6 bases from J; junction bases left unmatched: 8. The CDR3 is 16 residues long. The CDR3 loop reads CASSPLVGQTDEKLFF. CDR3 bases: TGTGCCAGCTCACCACTTGTGGGACAGACGGATGAAAAACTGTTTTTT.

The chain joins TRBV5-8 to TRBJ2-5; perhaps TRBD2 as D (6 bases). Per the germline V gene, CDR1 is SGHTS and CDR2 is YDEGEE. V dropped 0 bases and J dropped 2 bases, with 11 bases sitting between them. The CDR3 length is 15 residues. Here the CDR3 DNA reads TGTGCCAGCAGCTTGGCCGGGGGACGGCAAGAGACCCAGTACTTC. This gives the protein CASSLAGGRQETQYF.

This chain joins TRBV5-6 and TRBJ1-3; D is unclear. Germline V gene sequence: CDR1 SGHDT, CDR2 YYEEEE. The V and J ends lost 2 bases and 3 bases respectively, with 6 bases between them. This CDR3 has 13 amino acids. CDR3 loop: CASSLSIGNTIYF. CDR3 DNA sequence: TGTGCCAGCAGCTTATCAATTGGAAACACCATATATTTT. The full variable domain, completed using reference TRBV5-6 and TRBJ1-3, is DAGVTQSPTHLIKTRGQQVTLRCSPKSGHDTVSWYQQALGQGPQFIFQYYEEEERQRGNFPDRFSGHQFPNYSSELNVNALLLGDSALYLCASSLSIGNTIYFGEGSWLTVV.

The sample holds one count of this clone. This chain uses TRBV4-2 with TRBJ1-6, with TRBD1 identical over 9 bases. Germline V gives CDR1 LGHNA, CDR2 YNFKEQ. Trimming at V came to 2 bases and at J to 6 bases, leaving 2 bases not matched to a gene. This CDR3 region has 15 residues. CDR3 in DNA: TGTGCCAGCAGCCAACCGGACAGGGGTAATTCACCCCTCCACTTT. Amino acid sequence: CASSQPDRGNSPLHF.

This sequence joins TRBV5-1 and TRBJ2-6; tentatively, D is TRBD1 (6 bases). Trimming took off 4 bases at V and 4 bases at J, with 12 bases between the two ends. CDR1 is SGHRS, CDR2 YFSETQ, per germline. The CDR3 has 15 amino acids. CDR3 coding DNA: TGCGCCAGCAGCCCTCAGGGGACCGGGGCCAACGTCCTGACTTTC. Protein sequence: CASSPQGTGANVLTF.